The rows below give T cell receptor beta chains drawn from one sample of a study of spatial heterogeneity in lung cancer. TCRdb fed the 5' RACE reads into MiXCR, producing one record per CDR3 protein. Of tens of thousands of distinct CDR3 sequences listed, around 12% were seen once; the top ten hold around 4.3%. This specimen was PBMCs, taken at surgery. The receptors shown here come from a male donor with early-stage non-small cell lung cancer. The CDR3 runs from the conserved cysteine through the conserved F or W.

TRBJ1-5 | TRBV2 | CASRRGTTSNQPQHF
TRBJ2-3 | TRBV2 | CAGSTSSDTQYF
TRBJ2-5 | TRBV3-1 | CASSPSGTETQYF
TRBJ2-3 | TRBV29-1 | CSVEDQRPDTQYF
TRBJ1-5 | TRBV7-2 | CASSLTAVLTNQPQHF
TRBJ1-6 | TRBV27 | CASSLSGTETNSPLHF
TRBJ1-5 | TRBV19 | CASGRFKDLPQHF
TRBJ2-7 | TRBV12-3/TRBV12-4 | CASSLLRGYEQYF
TRBJ2-1 | TRBV7-3 | CASSRGGTPYNEQFF
TRBJ2-7 | TRBV11-2 | CASSPSRQGRVEQYF
TRBJ1-2 | TRBV24-1 | CALGPDSPNYGYTF
TRBJ2-2 | TRBV2 | CASSVDAGELFF
TRBJ2-5 | TRBV7-2 | CASSLYRADQETQYF